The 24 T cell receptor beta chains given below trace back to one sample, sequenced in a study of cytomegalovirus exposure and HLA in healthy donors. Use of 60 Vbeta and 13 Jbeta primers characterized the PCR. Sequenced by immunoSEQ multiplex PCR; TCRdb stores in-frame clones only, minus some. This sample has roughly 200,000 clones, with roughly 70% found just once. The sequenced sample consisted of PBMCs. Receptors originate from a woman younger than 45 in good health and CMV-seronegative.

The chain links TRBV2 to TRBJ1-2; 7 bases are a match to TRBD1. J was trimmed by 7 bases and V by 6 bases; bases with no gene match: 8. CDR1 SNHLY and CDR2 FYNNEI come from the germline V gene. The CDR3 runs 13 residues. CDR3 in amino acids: CASSPDRNLGYTF. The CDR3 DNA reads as TGTGCCAGCAGCCCGGACAGGAACCTTGGCTACACCTTC.

The CDR3 DNA reads TGCGCCAGCACAAATAGCGGGAGGGACGAGCAGTACTTC. Residues: CASTNSGRDEQYF. The chain couples TRBV5-1 to TRBJ2-5; 11 bases line up with TRBD2. The J call could be wrong; TRBJ2-7 is a better fit for the DNA end. Germline assignment: CDR1 SGHRS and CDR2 YFSETQ. The CDR3 consists of 13 residues.

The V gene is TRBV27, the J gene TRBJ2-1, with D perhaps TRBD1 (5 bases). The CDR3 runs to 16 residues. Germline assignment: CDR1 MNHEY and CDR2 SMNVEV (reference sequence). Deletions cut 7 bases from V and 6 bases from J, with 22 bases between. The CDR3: CASNPIPGIGRNEQFF. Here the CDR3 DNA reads TGTGCCAGCAACCCGATTCCAGGGATAGGTCGCAATGAGCAGTTCTTC.

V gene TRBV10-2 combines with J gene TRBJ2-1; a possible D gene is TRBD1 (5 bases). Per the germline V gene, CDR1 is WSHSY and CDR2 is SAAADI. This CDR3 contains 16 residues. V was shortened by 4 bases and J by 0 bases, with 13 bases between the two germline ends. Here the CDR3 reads CASSASRTSSYNEQFF. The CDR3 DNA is TGCGCCAGCAGTGCGTCCAGGACAAGCTCCTACAATGAGCAGTTCTTC.

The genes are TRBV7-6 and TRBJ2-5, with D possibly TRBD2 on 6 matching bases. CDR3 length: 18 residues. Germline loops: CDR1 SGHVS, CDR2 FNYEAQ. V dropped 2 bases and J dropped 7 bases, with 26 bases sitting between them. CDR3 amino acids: CASSLIFGGEMGDRTQYF. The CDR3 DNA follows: TGTGCCAGCAGCTTAATCTTCGGGGGAGAGATGGGGGACCGGACCCAGTACTTC.

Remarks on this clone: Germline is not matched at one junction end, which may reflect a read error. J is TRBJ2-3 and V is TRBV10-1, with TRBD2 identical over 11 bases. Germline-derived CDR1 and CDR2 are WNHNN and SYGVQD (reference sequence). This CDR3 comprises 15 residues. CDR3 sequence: CASRDTSGSIDTQYF. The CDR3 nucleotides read TGCGCCAGCAGGGATACTAGCGGGAGCATAGATACGCAGTATTTT.

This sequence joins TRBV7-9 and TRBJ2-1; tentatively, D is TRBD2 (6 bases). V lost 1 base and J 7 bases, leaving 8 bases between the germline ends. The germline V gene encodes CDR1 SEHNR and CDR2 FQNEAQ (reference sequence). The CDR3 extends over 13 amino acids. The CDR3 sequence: CASSLELANEQFF. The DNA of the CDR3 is TGTGCCAGCAGCTTAGAACTAGCTAATGAGCAGTTCTTC.

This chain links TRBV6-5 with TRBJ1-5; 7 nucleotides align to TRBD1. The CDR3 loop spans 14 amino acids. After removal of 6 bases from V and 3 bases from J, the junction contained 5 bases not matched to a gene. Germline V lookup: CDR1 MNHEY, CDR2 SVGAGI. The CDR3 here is CASRPTGDNQPQHF. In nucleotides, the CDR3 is TGTGCCAGCAGGCCTACAGGGGACAATCAGCCCCAGCATTTT.

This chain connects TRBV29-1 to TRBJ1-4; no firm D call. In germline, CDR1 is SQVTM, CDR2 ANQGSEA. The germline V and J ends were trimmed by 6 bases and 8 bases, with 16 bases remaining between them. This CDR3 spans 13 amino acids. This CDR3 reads CSVEIISGEKLFF. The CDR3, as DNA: TGCAGCGTCGAGATTATTAGCGGGGAAAAACTGTTTTTT.

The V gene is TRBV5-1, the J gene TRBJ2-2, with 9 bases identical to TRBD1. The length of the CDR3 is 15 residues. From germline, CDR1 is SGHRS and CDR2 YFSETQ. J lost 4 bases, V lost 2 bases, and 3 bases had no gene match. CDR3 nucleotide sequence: TGCGCCAGCAGCTTAGGACAGGGGTTCACCGGGGAGCTGTTTTTT. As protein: CASSLGQGFTGELFF. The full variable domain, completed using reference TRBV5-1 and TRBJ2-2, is KAGVTQTPRYLIKTRGQQVTLSCSPISGHRSVSWYQQTPGQGLQFLFEYFSETQRNKGNFPGRFSGRQFSNSRSEMNVSTLELGDSALYLCASSLGQGFTGELFFGEGSRLTVL.

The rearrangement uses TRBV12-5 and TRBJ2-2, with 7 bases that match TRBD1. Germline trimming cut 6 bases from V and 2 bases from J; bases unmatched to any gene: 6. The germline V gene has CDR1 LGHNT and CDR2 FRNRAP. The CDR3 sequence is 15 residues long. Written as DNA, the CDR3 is TGTGCTAGTGGAAGGGACAGCTTCAACACCGGGGAGCTGTTTTTT. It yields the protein CASGRDSFNTGELFF.

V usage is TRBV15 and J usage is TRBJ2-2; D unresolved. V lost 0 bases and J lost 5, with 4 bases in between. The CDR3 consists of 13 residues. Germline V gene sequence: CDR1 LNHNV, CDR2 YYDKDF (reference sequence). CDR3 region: CATSRELTGELFF. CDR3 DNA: TGTGCCACCAGCAGAGAGCTAACCGGGGAGCTGTTTTTT.

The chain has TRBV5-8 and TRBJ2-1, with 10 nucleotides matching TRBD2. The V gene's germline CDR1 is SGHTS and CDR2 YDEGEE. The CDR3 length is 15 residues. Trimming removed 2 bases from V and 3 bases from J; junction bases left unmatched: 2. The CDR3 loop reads CASSLAGGVYNEQFF. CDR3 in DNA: TGTGCCAGCAGCTTAGCGGGAGGGGTCTACAATGAGCAGTTCTTC.

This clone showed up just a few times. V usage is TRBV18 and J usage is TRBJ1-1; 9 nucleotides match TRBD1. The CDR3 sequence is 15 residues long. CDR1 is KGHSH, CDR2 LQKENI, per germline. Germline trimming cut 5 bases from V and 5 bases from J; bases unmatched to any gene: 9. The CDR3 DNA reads TGTGCCAGCTCAGCGGGACAGGGTCTCGGGACTGAAGCTTTCTTT. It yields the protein CASSAGQGLGTEAFF.

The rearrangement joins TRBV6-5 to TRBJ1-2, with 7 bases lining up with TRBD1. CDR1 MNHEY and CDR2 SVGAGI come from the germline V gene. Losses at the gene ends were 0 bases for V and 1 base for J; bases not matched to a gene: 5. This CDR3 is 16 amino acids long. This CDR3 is CASSYSRDSYNYGYTF. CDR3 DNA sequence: TGTGCCAGCAGTTACTCCCGGGACAGCTATAACTATGGCTACACCTTC.

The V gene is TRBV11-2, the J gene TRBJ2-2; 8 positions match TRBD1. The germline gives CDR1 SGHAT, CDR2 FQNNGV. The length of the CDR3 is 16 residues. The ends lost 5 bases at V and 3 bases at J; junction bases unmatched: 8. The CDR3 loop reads CASSTRTGTHTGELFF. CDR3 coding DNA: TGTGCCAGCAGCACCCGGACAGGGACCCACACCGGGGAGCTGTTTTTT.

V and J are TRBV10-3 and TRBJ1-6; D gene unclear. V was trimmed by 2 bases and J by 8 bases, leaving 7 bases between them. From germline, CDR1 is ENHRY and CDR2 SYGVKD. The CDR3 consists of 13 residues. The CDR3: CAISEETHSPLHF. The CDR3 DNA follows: TGTGCCATCAGTGAGGAGACACATTCACCCCTCCACTTT.

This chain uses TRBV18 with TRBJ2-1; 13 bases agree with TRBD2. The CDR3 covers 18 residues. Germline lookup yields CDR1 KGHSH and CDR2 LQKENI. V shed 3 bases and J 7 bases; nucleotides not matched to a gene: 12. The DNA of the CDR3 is TGTGCCAGCTCACCCCTCTCCAGGACTAGCGGGGGCATAAATGAGCAGTTCTTC. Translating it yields CASSPLSRTSGGINEQFF. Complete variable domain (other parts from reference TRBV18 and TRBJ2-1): NAGVMQNPRHLVRRRGQEARLRCSPMKGHSHVYWYRQLPEEGLKFMVYLQKENIIDESGMPKERFSAEFPKEGPSILRIQQVVRGDSAAYFCASSPLSRTSGGINEQFFGPGTRLTVL.

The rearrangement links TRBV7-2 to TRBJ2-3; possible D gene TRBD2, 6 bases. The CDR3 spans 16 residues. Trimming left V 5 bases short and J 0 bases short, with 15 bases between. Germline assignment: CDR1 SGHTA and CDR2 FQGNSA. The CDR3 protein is CASSRVSGPSTDTQYF. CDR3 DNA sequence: TGTGCCAGCAGCCGAGTTAGCGGTCCAAGCACAGATACGCAGTATTTT.

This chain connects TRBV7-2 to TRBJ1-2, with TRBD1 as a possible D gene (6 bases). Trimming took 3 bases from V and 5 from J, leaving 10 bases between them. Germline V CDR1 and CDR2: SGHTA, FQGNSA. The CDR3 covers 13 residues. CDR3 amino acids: CASSLDSLYGYTF. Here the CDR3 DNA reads TGTGCCAGCAGCTTGGACAGTTTGTATGGCTACACCTTC.

The CDR3 DNA follows: TGTGCCAGCAGCTTGAAGTCGAGGGCTGGGGACAGGGGTACGGCTTTCTTT. Translating it yields CASSLKSRAGDRGTAFF. The chain joins TRBV5-5 to TRBJ1-1; 10 positions match TRBD1. Trimming removed 1 base from V and 11 bases from J; junction bases left unmatched: 17. The CDR3 loop spans 17 amino acids. Per the germline V gene, CDR1 is SGHKS and CDR2 is YYEKEE (reference sequence).

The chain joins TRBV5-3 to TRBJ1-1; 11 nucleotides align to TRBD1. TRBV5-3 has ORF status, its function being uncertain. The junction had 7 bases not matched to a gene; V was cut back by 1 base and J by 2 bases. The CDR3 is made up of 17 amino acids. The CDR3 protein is CARSLRWTGGGNTEAFF. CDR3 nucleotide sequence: TGTGCCAGAAGCTTGAGGTGGACAGGGGGCGGAAACACTGAAGCTTTCTTT.

The DNA of the CDR3 is TGTGCCAGTAGCACTCCCGGGACTATTAACAATGAGCAGTTCTTC. Translation: CASSTPGTINNEQFF. This chain joins TRBV19 and TRBJ2-1, with 7 bases fitting TRBD2. V trimming: 6 bases; J trimming: 5 bases; junction bases outside the gene matches: 10. The CDR3 is made up of 15 amino acids. Per the germline V gene, CDR1 is LNHDA and CDR2 is SQIVND (reference sequence).

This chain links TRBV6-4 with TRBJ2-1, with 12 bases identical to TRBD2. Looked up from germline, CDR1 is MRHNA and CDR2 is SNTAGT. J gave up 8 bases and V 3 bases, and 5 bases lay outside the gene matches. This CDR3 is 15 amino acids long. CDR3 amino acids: CASSERLAGVYEQFF. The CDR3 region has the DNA TGTGCCAGCAGTGAGAGACTAGCGGGAGTTTATGAGCAGTTCTTC.